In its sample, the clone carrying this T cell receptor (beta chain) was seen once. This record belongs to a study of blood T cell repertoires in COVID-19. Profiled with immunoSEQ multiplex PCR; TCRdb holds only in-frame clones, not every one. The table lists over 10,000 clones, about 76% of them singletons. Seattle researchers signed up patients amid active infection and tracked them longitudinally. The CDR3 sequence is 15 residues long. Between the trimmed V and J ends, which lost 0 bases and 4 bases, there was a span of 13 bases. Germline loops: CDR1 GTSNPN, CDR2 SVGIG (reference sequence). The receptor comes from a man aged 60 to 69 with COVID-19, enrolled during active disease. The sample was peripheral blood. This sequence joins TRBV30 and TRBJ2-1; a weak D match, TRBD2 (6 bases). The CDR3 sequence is CAWSVGSGVYNEQFF. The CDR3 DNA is TGTGCCTGGAGTGTAGGTAGCGGCGTATACAATGAGCAGTTCTTC. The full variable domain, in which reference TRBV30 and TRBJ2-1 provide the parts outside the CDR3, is SQTIHQWPATLVQPVGSPLSLECTVEGTSNPNLYWYRQAAGRGLQLLFYSVGIGQISSEVPQNLSASRPQDRQFILSSKKLLLSDSGFYLCAWSVGSGVYNEQFFGPGTRLTVL.